The rows below give T cell receptor beta chains drawn from one sample of a study of immune characterization of retroperitoneal liposarcoma. TCRdb re-derived calls from the PCR reads in MiXCR, one entry per CDR3 protein. Of around 10,000 distinct CDR3 sequences detected, about a quarter appear once; the ten largest clones hold around 9.3%. Sample: tumor tissue. These receptor sequences come from a female donor with retroperitoneal liposarcoma. Both conserved end residues are part of each CDR3. Where a row states a size, it is once, few, many or the class of an expanded clone; other rows omit it.

size	V	CDR3
.	TRBV6-6	CASSSGTSNSPLHF
medium-sized	TRBV27	CATGGTGQDIQYF
medium-sized	TRBV12-3/TRBV12-4	CASSLREENTEAFF
.	TRBV7-3	CASSLSADPSSPLHF
.	TRBV20-1	CSASEGGEGNEQFF
medium-sized	TRBV7-2	CASSNYDEQYF
many	TRBV7-3	CASPSGWAGWYGYTF
many	TRBV6-1	CASSDHILQSGAQFF
few	TRBV6-6	CASSYSWTGFGTDTQYF
few	TRBV6-1	CASSWGGGYTF
.	TRBV6-6	CASSTIRASGRNEQFF